This T cell receptor beta chain emerged from a study of blood T cell repertoires in COVID-19 (TCRdb year 2020). In terms of the full investigation: Collaborator samples came from the United States, Italy and Spain and covered acute and convalescent phases of COVID-19. The prospective study material was composed of cDNA or gDNA derived from T cells, B-cell-depleted T cells, or PBMCs. Subjects who had been exposed to COVID-19, were actively infected with it, or had recovered from it provided the deeply sampled blood TCRbeta repertoires that made up the dataset. The repertoires were released in a freely available public database intended as a resource for research on the immune response to SARS-CoV-2. Samples were obtained from the ongoing ImmuneRACE study (first 160 participants) and from over a thousand subjects provided by 6 global collaborators. The sample metadata nearly always contained a de-identified subject ID, COVID-19 status, age in years and sex. HLA class I and class II types, where available, came from metadata supplied by the sample provider rather than from assay-based typing.

Details on this clone: Its recognized antigen is unknown. No per-base quality is available; no much larger clone lies one base away.

Whole blood was collected in K2EDTA tubes by collaborating institutions according to the institutions' own protocols. For TCRbeta analysis, collaborators shipped samples in one of three forms: frozen whole blood, isolated PBMCs, or DNA extracted from either of those sample types. From V the trimming removes 4 bases and from J it removes 0 bases, while the gene matches leave 9 bases of the junction unaccounted for. CDR1 and CDR2 (ENHRY, SYGVKD) derive from the germline V gene. The CDR3 sequence holds 18 residues, the cysteine and phenylalanine included. The entry retains the CDR3 DNA only, 54 bases that are in frame from base 1. What the work shows at the level of the full study, not this receptor alone: The amount of clinical and demographic metadata varied by source and participant and was provided uncurated.

TCRbeta CDR3 regions were amplified from genomic DNA using the immunoSEQ Assay, a bias-controlled multiplex PCR. Under the source paper's analysis protocol: Nucleated cell counts per sample were estimated from amplification of reference gene primers within the assay. To quantify the absolute abundance of each unique TCRbeta CDR3 rearrangement, sequence reads were collapsed and filtered. For each sample, productive Simpson clonality was calculated by taking the square root of Simpson's diversity index across productive rearrangements. TCRdb obtained this table from immuneACCESS and retained in-frame rearrangements with V and J assigned. These tables miss some clones; where compared with another copy, unresolved V genes account for less than half of the shortfall, and the remainder is unexplained. That table gives V, J and clone size, and the DNA gave D and trimming. Counted in this sample were approximately 250,000 clones; 85% of them appeared once. The ten largest clones take up around 6.4% of the sample.

The receptor was isolated from a woman aged 60-70 years with active or convalescent COVID-19. The V and J segments used are TRBV10-3 and TRBJ2-2; 9 junctional bases match TRBD2. Sequenced: peripheral blood. The CDR3 protein is CAISVPSGAPSNTGELFF. In nucleotides, the sequence is TGTGCCATCAGTGTACCTAGCGGGGCTCCCTCGAACACCGGGGAGCTGTTTTTT.